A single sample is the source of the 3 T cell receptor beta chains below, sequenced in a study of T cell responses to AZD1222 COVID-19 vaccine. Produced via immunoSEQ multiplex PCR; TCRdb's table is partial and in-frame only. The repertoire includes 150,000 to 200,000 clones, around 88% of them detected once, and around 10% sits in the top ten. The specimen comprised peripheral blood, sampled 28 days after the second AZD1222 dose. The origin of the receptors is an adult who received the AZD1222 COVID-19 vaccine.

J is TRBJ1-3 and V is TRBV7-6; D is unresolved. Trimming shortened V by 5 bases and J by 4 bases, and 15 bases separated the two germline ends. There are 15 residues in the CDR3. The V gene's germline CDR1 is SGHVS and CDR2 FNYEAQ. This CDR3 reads CASSLDAGRGNTIYF. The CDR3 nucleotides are TGTGCCAGCAGCCTAGACGCGGGCCGGGGAAACACCATATATTTT.

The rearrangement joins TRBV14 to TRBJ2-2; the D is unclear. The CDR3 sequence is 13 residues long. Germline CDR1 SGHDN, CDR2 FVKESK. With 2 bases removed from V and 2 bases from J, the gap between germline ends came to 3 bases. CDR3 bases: TGTGCCAGCAGCCAACGTAACACCGGGGAGCTGTTTTTT. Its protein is CASSQRNTGELFF.

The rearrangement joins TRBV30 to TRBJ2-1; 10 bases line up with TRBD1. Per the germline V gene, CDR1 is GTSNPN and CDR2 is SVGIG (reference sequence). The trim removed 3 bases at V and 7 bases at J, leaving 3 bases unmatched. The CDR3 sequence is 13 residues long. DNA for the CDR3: TGTGCCTGGAGCGGACAGGGGGGGAATGAGCAGTTCTTC. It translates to CAWSGQGGNEQFF.